Here is one T cell receptor beta chain with its context. Enrollees, roughly 18 to 95 years old, lived in 24 US areas. This sample is drawn from a study of blood T cell repertoires in COVID-19. The wider study: Nucleic acid was either cDNA or gDNA, and it came from T cells, B-cell-depleted T cells, or PBMCs.

Profiling relied on immunoSEQ multiplex PCR, and the TCRdb table lists in-frame clones only, not all of them. The sample lists about 300,000 clones, around 85% occurring once. The CDR3 has 16 amino acids. The germline gives CDR1 SGDLS, CDR2 YYNGEE. Trimming removed 5 bases from V and 4 bases from J; junction bases left unmatched: 9. This sequence was found in a man aged 25-45 years who had recovered from COVID-19. Material: PBMCs or T cells enriched from blood (not recorded which). This rearrangement joins TRBV9 to TRBJ2-2; TRBD2 matches at 9 bases. CDR3 nucleotide sequence: TGTGCCAGCAGGGCCGGCGGGAGGGGTGGCACCGGGGAGCTGTTTTTT. As protein: CASRAGGRGGTGELFF.